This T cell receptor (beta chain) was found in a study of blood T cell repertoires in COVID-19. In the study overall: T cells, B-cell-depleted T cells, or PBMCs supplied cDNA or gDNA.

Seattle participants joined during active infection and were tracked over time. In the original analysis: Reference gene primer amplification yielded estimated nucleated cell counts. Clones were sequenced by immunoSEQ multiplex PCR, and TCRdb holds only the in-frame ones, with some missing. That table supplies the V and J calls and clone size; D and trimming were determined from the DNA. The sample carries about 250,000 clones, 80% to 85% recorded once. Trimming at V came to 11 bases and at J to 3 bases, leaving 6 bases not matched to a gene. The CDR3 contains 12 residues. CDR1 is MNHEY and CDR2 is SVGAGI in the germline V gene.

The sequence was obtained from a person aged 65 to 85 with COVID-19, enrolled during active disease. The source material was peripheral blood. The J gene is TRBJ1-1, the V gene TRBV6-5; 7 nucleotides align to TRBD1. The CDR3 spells CAGNDRDTEAFF. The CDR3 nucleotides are TGTGCCGGAAATGACAGGGACACTGAAGCTTTCTTT.